The TCR beta chain under discussion was sequenced for a study of PD-1 blockade in classical Hodgkin lymphoma. About the study: Once every 2 weeks, patients received intravenous nivolumab at 3 mg/kg.

Findings and caveats of the study: Patients excluded were those beginning nivolumab under 1 year after ASCT. The baseline diversity of complete responders showed similarity to that of newly diagnosed patients. TCR diversity at baseline was reported to be reduced in newly diagnosed patients relative to healthy donors.

This CDR3 spans 15 amino acids. The V gene's germline CDR1 is SGHDT and CDR2 YYEEEE. The V and J ends lost 0 bases and 5 bases respectively, with 12 bases between them. Relapse after autologous stem cell transplantation occurred in every patient, and brentuximab vedotin exposure varied. This clone has just a few counts. No antigen is known for it. Repertoires were generated with immunoSEQ multiplex PCR, while TCRdb's copy carries only in-frame clones and drops some. The sample contains more than 140,000 clones, around four fifths of which appear only once. The receptor was isolated from a human donor with classical Hodgkin lymphoma. V is TRBV5-6 and J is TRBJ1-3; D remains ambiguous. The sequenced sample was peripheral blood mononuclear cells (PBMCs), obtained before the second cycle of nivolumab. The CDR3 reads CASSLGLARRNTIYF. Written as DNA, the CDR3 is TGTGCCAGCAGCTTGGGACTTGCGAGGCGAAACACCATATATTTT.